This TCR beta chain was retrieved from a study of CD8 T cells in ankylosing spondylitis. Study-wide results and limits: Disease-linked clones displayed a CD8+ phenotype and appeared relatively rarely in peripheral blood. Typical of ankylosing spondylitis blood, it appeared, was a TCR beta motif of eight highly homologous variants. Researchers reportedly found disease-linked clones significantly enriched in matched ankylosing spondylitis synovial fluid. Prior literature has documented some motif variants in synovial fluid and blood from reactive arthritis.

The sample holds many counts of this clonotype. What it binds is not known. V was clipped by 5 bases and J by 5 bases, with 16 bases between them. From germline, CDR1 is SGHRS and CDR2 YFSETQ. This CDR3 region has 14 residues. Each CDR3 protein is one row after TCRdb ran MiXCR on the 5' RACE reads. Here the sample spans some 130,000 distinct CDR3 sequences, around 7.9% being singletons. The chain is built from TRBV5-1 and TRBJ1-1; D is possibly TRBD1 (6 bases). This TCR was recovered from a female donor with ankylosing spondylitis or in good health (not recorded which). Input material: blood, either unsorted or a sorted T cell fraction (not recorded which). The CDR3: CASRGTGRVTEAFF. CDR3 nucleotide sequence: TGCGCCAGCAGGGGAACAGGGAGGGTAACTGAAGCTTTCTTT.